The 32 T cell receptor beta chains reported below all come from one sample, sequenced in a study of cytotoxic CD8 clonotypes in ibrutinib-treated CLL (dated by TCRdb to about 2021). This sample's time point label indicates: eleven to twelve months on ibrutinib. The library came from the immunoSEQ multiplex PCR assay. TCRdb mirrors the immuneACCESS table, restricted to in-frame sequences. Some clones are absent from its copies; in checked studies, under half trace to an unresolved V gene, and the reason for the others is unknown. Counted in this sample were 40,000 or so clones; roughly two thirds of them appeared once. Jointly, the top ten make up approximately 13% of the sample. This specimen was PBMCs, taken after 12 months of ibrutinib treatment. Receptors originate from a human donor with chronic lymphocytic leukemia.

The V call is TRBV6-5, the J call TRBJ2-7, with a weak D call TRBD2 (5 bases). CDR1 and CDR2 from the germline V gene are MNHEY and SVGAGI. Trimming pared 8 bases from V and 3 bases from J, leaving 8 bases between. CDR3 length: 11 amino acids. The CDR3 reads CASRTDYEQYF. CDR3 nucleotides: TGTGCCAGCCGGACTGACTACGAGCAGTACTTC.

This clone was detected once. This rearrangement joins TRBV6-6 to TRBJ1-2, with D maybe TRBD1 (5 bases). Germline V gene lookup returns CDR1 MNHNY and CDR2 SVGAGI (reference sequence). Trimming removed 5 bases at V and 8 bases at J, with 12 bases between. CDR3 length: 12 residues. CDR3 amino acids: CASSRGEGGYTF. The DNA for the CDR3 is TGTGCCAGCAGTCGGGGGGAAGGGGGCTACACCTTC.

The CDR3 loop reads CASSSYRAPEQYF. The DNA for the CDR3 is TGTGCCAGCAGCTCCTACAGGGCTCCCGAGCAGTACTTC. The chain links TRBV7-6 to TRBJ2-7; D is possibly TRBD1 (6 bases). This CDR3 contains 13 residues. Trimming shortened V by 4 bases and J by 6 bases, and 13 bases separated the two germline ends. Germline lookup yields CDR1 SGHVS and CDR2 FNYEAQ.

V gene TRBV7-2 combines with J gene TRBJ1-1; no reliable D call. CDR1 is SGHTA, CDR2 FQGNSA, per germline. This CDR3 region has 12 residues. The ends were cut back, 1 base at V and 5 bases at J, with 5 bases in the middle. The CDR3 bases are TGTGCCAGCAGCTTAGAGTGGACTGAAGCTTTCTTT. Residues: CASSLEWTEAFF.

The chain links TRBV7-2 to TRBJ1-5, with TRBD1 matching 9 bases. With 1 base clipped from V and 7 bases from J, the junction kept 5 bases outside the gene matches. Germline loops: CDR1 SGHTA, CDR2 FQGNSA. There are 15 residues in the CDR3. Here the CDR3 reads CASSLDGQGRQPQHF. The CDR3 DNA follows: TGTGCCAGCAGCTTAGACGGACAGGGGCGCCAGCCCCAGCATTTT.

This chain links TRBV6-1 with TRBJ1-1; D may be TRBD1 (6 bases). V was pared by 6 bases and J by 4 bases, with 15 bases between. The CDR3 totals 14 residues. CDR1 and CDR2 (germline): MNHNS, SASEGT. CDR3 residues: CASSSGEGTTEAFF. CDR3 bases: TGTGCCAGCAGCTCAGGGGAGGGAACCACTGAAGCTTTCTTT.

This clone was picked up a small number of times. V and J are TRBV28 and TRBJ2-1; 7 nucleotides agree with TRBD1. The CDR3 is made up of 14 amino acids. Germline V lookup: CDR1 MDHEN, CDR2 SYDVKM. The V and J ends lost 10 bases and 7 bases, in that order; junction bases with no gene match: 13. The CDR3 protein is CATMVPGGWNEQFF. As DNA, the CDR3 is TGTGCCACCATGGTCCCAGGGGGTTGGAATGAGCAGTTCTTC.

The V and J genes are TRBV5-5 and TRBJ2-2; no firm D call. The CDR3 extends over 13 amino acids. Trimming removed 2 bases from V and 6 bases from J, with 8 bases in between. Looked up from germline, CDR1 is SGHKS and CDR2 is YYEKEE (reference sequence). CDR3 amino acids: CASSFILSGELFF. The CDR3 DNA follows: TGTGCCAGCAGCTTCATCTTGTCCGGGGAGCTGTTTTTT. The whole variable domain, remainder taken from reference TRBV5-5 and TRBJ2-2, is DAGVTQSPTHLIKTRGQQVTLRCSPISGHKSVSWYQQVLGQGPQFIFQYYEKEERGRGNFPDRFSARQFPNYSSELNVNALLLGDSALYLCASSFILSGELFFGEGSRLTVL.

The rearrangement joins TRBV7-7 to TRBJ2-5, with D possibly TRBD2 on 6 matching bases. V was clipped by 1 base and J by 1 base, with 10 bases between them. The CDR3 covers 15 residues. Germline loops: CDR1 SSHAT, CDR2 FNYEAQ (reference sequence). The CDR3 loop is CASSLGLALQETQYF. The CDR3 nucleotides read TGTGCCAGCAGCTTAGGGCTAGCGCTCCAAGAGACCCAGTACTTC. The entire variable domain, with the rest obtained from reference TRBV7-7 and TRBJ2-5, is as follows: GAGVSQSPRYKVTKRGQDVTLRCDPISSHATLYWYQQALGQGPEFLTYFNYEAQPDKSGLPSDRFSAERPEGSISTLTIQRTEQRDSAMYRCASSLGLALQETQYFGPGTRLLVL.

This chain joins TRBV19 and TRBJ2-1; no clear D. Germline V gene lookup returns CDR1 LNHDA and CDR2 SQIVND (reference sequence). The CDR3 runs to 14 residues. V lost 2 bases and J lost 1, with 6 bases in between. The chain's CDR3 is CASSIRQSYNEQFF. The CDR3 DNA reads as TGTGCCAGTAGTATAAGGCAGTCCTACAATGAGCAGTTCTTC.

The V and J genes are TRBV11-3 and TRBJ2-2; 11 bases align to TRBD1. The CDR3 has 16 amino acids. The V gene's germline CDR1 is SGHNT and CDR2 YENEEA. V trimming: 3 bases; J trimming: 5 bases; junction bases outside the gene matches: 5. The CDR3 spells CASSLGDRGRTGELFF. The CDR3 DNA sequence: TGTGCCAGCAGCTTGGGGGACAGGGGGAGAACCGGGGAGCTGTTTTTT.

V gene TRBV21-1 combines with J gene TRBJ2-7. TRBV21-1 is a pseudogene locus. The CDR3 has 13 residues. The CDR3 protein is CASSKGRDYEQYF. CDR3 in DNA: TGTGCCAGCAGCAAAGGGCGAGACTACGAGCAGTACTTC.

The chain has TRBV14 and TRBJ1-2, with D unclear. Trimming stripped 0 bases from V and 4 bases from J, with 9 bases between. There are 14 residues in the CDR3. The germline CDR1 and CDR2 sequences are SGHDN and FVKESK. The CDR3 DNA sequence: TGTGCCAGCAGCCAAGATCAGGCCCCCTATGGCTACACCTTC. This sequence encodes CASSQDQAPYGYTF.

This clone was observed a single time. V gene TRBV5-1 combines with J gene TRBJ2-5; no clear D gene. This CDR3 is 11 amino acids long. CDR1 and CDR2 (germline): SGHRS, YFSETQ. V was pared by 3 bases and J by 1 base, with 1 base between. CDR3 sequence reads: CASSSQETQYF. The CDR3 coding sequence is TGCGCCAGCAGCTCCCAAGAGACCCAGTACTTC.

The rearrangement links TRBV28 to TRBJ2-3, with 7 bases identical to TRBD2. The length of the CDR3 is 15 residues. Germline values: CDR1 MDHEN, CDR2 SYDVKM. Trimming cost V 9 bases and J 3 bases; bases outside gene matches: 12. CDR3 DNA: TGTGCCAGTCGTCCAGGGCGGGAGATAACAGATACGCAGTATTTT. Encoded protein: CASRPGREITDTQYF.

The chain links TRBV11-2 to TRBJ1-5; 10 nucleotides align to TRBD1. The CDR3 has 15 amino acids. The V segment lost 3 bases and the J segment 4 bases; nucleotides outside the gene matches: 3. CDR1 and CDR2 (germline): SGHAT, FQNNGV. The DNA of the CDR3 is TGTGCCAGCAGCTTGACGGGACAGGGGAATCAGCCCCAGCATTTT. Amino acids: CASSLTGQGNQPQHF.

The rearrangement links TRBV9 to TRBJ1-3; D is unresolved. Per the germline V gene, CDR1 is SGDLS and CDR2 is YYNGEE. The length of the CDR3 is 13 residues. The ends were cut back, 4 bases at V and 4 bases at J, with 9 bases in the middle. Here the CDR3 DNA reads TGTGCCAGCAGCCGGTCGGGGGGAAACACCATATATTTT. As protein: CASSRSGGNTIYF.

This clone appeared once. J is TRBJ2-3 and V is TRBV10-3; TRBD2 might be the D (6 bases). V lost 0 bases and J lost 0, with 16 bases in between. CDR1 and CDR2 (germline): ENHRY, SYGVKD. The CDR3 has 18 residues. CDR3 coding DNA: TGTGCCATCAGTGAGTCGACGGAGGGGATTTTTAGCACAGATACGCAGTATTTT. Translating gives CAISESTEGIFSTDTQYF.

The V gene is TRBV19, the J gene TRBJ2-1; weak D call: TRBD1 (6 bases). Looked up from germline, CDR1 is LNHDA and CDR2 is SQIVND (reference sequence). Trimming took 0 bases from V and 3 from J, leaving 12 bases between them. The CDR3 runs 16 residues. The CDR3 region has the DNA TGTGCCAGTAGTATAGAGGGCAGGGGATACTACAATGAGCAGTTCTTC. This translates into CASSIEGRGYYNEQFF.

This clone was observed a few times. The J gene is TRBJ2-7, the V gene TRBV4-2; TRBD2 might be the D (6 bases). V was pared by 0 bases and J by 2 bases, with 11 bases between. The V gene's germline CDR1 is LGHNA and CDR2 YNFKEQ. The CDR3 sequence is 15 residues long. The CDR3 is CASSQDNGSPYEQYF. The CDR3 DNA reads as TGTGCCAGCAGCCAAGATAACGGGAGCCCCTACGAGCAGTACTTC.

This clone is termed medium-sized. The rearrangement joins TRBV6-4 to TRBJ2-1; D ambiguous. Between the trimmed V and J ends, which lost 2 bases and 8 bases, there was a span of 10 bases. CDR1 MRHNA and CDR2 SNTAGT come from the germline V gene. CDR3 size: 13 residues. The CDR3 coding sequence is TGTGCCAGCAGTGACAGGGAAACAGATGAGCAGTTCTTC. It is translated as CASSDRETDEQFF.

The chain has TRBV6-5 and TRBJ1-1; D is ambiguous. Trimming took 0 bases from V and 3 from J, leaving 14 bases between them. CDR3 length: 16 amino acids. Germline CDR1 is MNHEY and CDR2 is SVGAGI. DNA of the CDR3: TGTGCCAGCAGTTACTCTTTGGGCCTGCAGGACACTGAAGCTTTCTTT. This gives the protein CASSYSLGLQDTEAFF.

The J gene is TRBJ1-4, the V gene TRBV11-2, with D perhaps TRBD1 (5 bases). Germline loops: CDR1 SGHAT, CDR2 FQNNGV. V was shortened by 4 bases and J by 11 bases, with 14 bases between the two germline ends. This CDR3 comprises 13 residues. The CDR3 protein is CASSSDGGVKLFF. The CDR3 nucleotides read TGTGCCAGCAGCTCAGATGGGGGGGTGAAACTGTTTTTT.

The chain has TRBV5-1 and TRBJ2-6; 11 nucleotides align to TRBD1. The CDR3 is 17 residues long. Germline-derived CDR1 and CDR2 are SGHRS and YFSETQ. V shed 2 bases, J shed 2 bases, and the junction held 3 bases outside the gene matches. The CDR3 loop is CASSLGQGAAGANVLTF. CDR3 DNA: TGCGCCAGCAGCTTAGGACAGGGGGCGGCTGGGGCCAACGTCCTGACTTTC.

CDR3 sequence: CASSRSGLAGAVGETQYF. The CDR3 region has the DNA TGTGCCAGCAGCCGATCGGGACTAGCGGGAGCGGTGGGGGAGACCCAGTACTTC. The chain links TRBV11-2 to TRBJ2-5, with 14 positions matching TRBD2. V lost 5 bases to trimming and J lost 5 bases; unmatched junction nucleotides: 13. From germline, CDR1 is SGHAT and CDR2 FQNNGV. The CDR3 spans 18 residues.

The V and J genes are TRBV2 and TRBJ1-5, with 7 bases fitting TRBD1. The CDR3 is 15 amino acids. The germline V gene encodes CDR1 SNHLY and CDR2 FYNNEI. V was pared by 7 bases and J by 5 bases, with 11 bases of the junction left unmatched. CDR3 sequence reads: CASTRMRGRDQPQHF. Here the CDR3 DNA reads TGTGCCAGCACTCGAATGAGGGGGCGAGATCAGCCCCAGCATTTT.

The chain links TRBV10-1 to TRBJ2-3, with 14 bases aligning to TRBD2. The CDR3 is made up of 17 amino acids. V lost 4 bases and J lost 4; bases outside the gene matches: 7. In germline, CDR1 is WNHNN, CDR2 SYGVQD (reference sequence). CDR3 nucleotides: TGCGCCAGCAGTGCGACTAGCGGGAGGGCCGACGCAGATACGCAGTATTTT. It encodes CASSATSGRADADTQYF.

This chain links TRBV5-4 with TRBJ2-5, with 15 bases lining up with TRBD2. Losses at the gene ends were 4 bases for V and 6 bases for J; bases not matched to a gene: 16. Germline V lookup: CDR1 SGHNT, CDR2 YYREEE (reference sequence). The CDR3 totals 19 residues. CDR3 nucleotides: TGTGCCAGCAGCCCTTATCCGGGACTAGCGGGAGGAGAATTGAAGACCCAGTACTTC. It translates to CASSPYPGLAGGELKTQYF.

The CDR3 is CASSRDRDTEAFF. The CDR3 DNA is TGTGCCAGCTCGCGGGACAGAGACACTGAAGCTTTCTTT. The chain employs TRBV18 and TRBJ1-1, with 7 bases lining up with TRBD1. The junction had 4 bases not matched to a gene; V was cut back by 6 bases and J by 3 bases. The germline gives CDR1 KGHSH, CDR2 LQKENI. CDR3 length: 13 residues.

Only a few counts were recorded for this clone. This rearrangement joins TRBV5-4 to TRBJ2-7; D perhaps matches TRBD1 (5 bases). Germline-derived CDR1 and CDR2 are SGHNT and YYREEE (reference sequence). This CDR3 region has 14 residues. Trimming shortened V by 4 bases and J by 2 bases, and 13 bases separated the two germline ends. The CDR3 sequence is CASSPDQGAYEQYF. CDR3 DNA: TGTGCCAGCAGCCCCGATCAAGGGGCCTACGAGCAGTACTTC.

The V and J genes are TRBV6-5 and TRBJ1-5, with D tentatively TRBD1 (6 bases). Trimming removed 6 bases at V and 5 bases at J, with 17 bases between. Per the germline V gene, CDR1 is MNHEY and CDR2 is SVGAGI. The CDR3 extends over 15 amino acids. The CDR3 region is CASRPPGHLDQPQHF. The CDR3 DNA follows: TGTGCCAGCAGGCCCCCGGGACACCTTGATCAGCCCCAGCATTTT.

The rearrangement joins TRBV5-1 to TRBJ2-3; D remains ambiguous. The ends were cut back, 0 bases at V and 3 bases at J, with 14 bases in the middle. Per the germline V gene, CDR1 is SGHRS and CDR2 is YFSETQ. This CDR3 region has 16 residues. Here the CDR3 reads CASSLESAATTDTQYF. The CDR3 nucleotides are TGCGCCAGCAGCTTGGAATCCGCGGCAACGACAGATACGCAGTATTTT.